This T cell receptor beta chain was found in a study of radiation and T cells in renal cell carcinoma. Whole-study results and caveats: From baseline, blood top tumor clonotypes peaked at 2 weeks post-radiation.

Assay used: immunoSEQ multiplex PCR; TCRdb lists only in-frame clones, some missing. Of about 140,000 clones listed, roughly 85% were seen once; the top ten hold roughly 25%. Regarding time point: baseline pretreatment blood. Treatment here: 15 Gy SBRT to primary tumor, nephrectomy 4 weeks later. In the case of this clone: The antigen is not known.

The CDR3 length is 15 residues. V lost 5 bases, J lost 0 bases, and 10 bases lay in between. Germline CDR1 reads SGHTA; CDR2 reads FQGNSA. The source was blood, collected from a patient whose treatment included radiotherapy and nephrectomy. This rearrangement joins TRBV7-2 to TRBJ1-4, with a weak D call TRBD1 (5 bases). This TCR came from a woman between 50 and 59 years old with renal cell carcinoma. The CDR3 region is CASSPQQATNEKLFF. The CDR3 coding sequence is TGTGCCAGCAGCCCCCAACAGGCAACTAATGAAAAACTGTTTTTT.